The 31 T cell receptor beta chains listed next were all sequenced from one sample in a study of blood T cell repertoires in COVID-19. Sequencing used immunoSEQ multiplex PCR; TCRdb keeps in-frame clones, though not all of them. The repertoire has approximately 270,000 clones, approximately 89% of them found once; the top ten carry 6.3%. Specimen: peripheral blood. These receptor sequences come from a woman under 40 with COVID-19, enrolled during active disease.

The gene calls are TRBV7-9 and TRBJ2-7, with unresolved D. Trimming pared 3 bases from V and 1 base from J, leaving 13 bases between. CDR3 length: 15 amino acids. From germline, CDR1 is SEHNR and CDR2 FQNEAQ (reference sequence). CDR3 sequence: CASSFMSGGSYEQYF. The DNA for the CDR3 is TGTGCCAGCAGCTTTATGTCCGGCGGATCCTACGAGCAGTACTTC. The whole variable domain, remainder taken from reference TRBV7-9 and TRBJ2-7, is DTGVSQNPRHKITKRGQNVTFRCDPISEHNRLYWYRQTLGQGPEFLTYFQNEAQLEKSRLLSDRFSAERPKGSFSTLEIQRTEQGDSAMYLCASSFMSGGSYEQYFGPGTRLTVT.

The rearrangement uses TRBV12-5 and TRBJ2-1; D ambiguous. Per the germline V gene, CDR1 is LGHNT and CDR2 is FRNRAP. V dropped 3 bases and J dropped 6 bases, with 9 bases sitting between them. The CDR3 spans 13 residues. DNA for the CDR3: TGTGCTAGTGGTTTAGCACAGATCAATGAGCAGTTCTTC. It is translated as CASGLAQINEQFF.

The CDR3 protein is CASSQSQGNQPQHF. CDR3 sequence (DNA): TGTGCCAGCAGCCAATCTCAGGGTAATCAGCCCCAGCATTTT. The rearrangement joins TRBV27 to TRBJ1-5; D is possibly TRBD1 (5 bases). Deletions cut 6 bases from V and 4 bases from J, with 13 bases between. CDR3 size: 14 residues. Germline CDR1 and CDR2: MNHEY and SMNVEV (reference sequence).

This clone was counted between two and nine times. The DNA for the CDR3 is TGTGCCATCAGTGATCCGGGACAGGGGGCGCGCAATCAGCCCCAGCATTTT. Its translation is CAISDPGQGARNQPQHF. The chain joins TRBV10-3 to TRBJ1-5; TRBD1 matches at 12 bases. This CDR3 spans 17 amino acids. V lost 3 bases to trimming and J lost 2 bases; unmatched junction nucleotides: 5. Germline CDR1 is ENHRY and CDR2 is SYGVKD.

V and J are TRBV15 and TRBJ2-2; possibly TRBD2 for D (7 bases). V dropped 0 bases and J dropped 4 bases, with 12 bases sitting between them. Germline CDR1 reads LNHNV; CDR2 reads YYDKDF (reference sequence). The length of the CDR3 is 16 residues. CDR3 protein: CATSREWGGLTGELFF. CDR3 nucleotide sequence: TGTGCCACCAGCAGAGAATGGGGGGGCCTCACCGGGGAGCTGTTTTTT.

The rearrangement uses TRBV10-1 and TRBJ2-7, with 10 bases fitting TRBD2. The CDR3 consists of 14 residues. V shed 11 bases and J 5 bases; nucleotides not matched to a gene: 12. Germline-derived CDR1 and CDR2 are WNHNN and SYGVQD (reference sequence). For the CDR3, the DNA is TGCGCCTCTGGGCGGACTAGCGGTTTCGACGAGCAGTACTTC. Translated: CASGRTSGFDEQYF.

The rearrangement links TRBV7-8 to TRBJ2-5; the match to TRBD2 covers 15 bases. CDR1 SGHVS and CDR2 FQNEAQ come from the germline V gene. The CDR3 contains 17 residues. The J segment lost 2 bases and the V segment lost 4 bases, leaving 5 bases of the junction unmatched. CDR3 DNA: TGTGCCAGCAGCTCCGGGACTAGCGGGAGGAAGCAAGAGACCCAGTACTTC. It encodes CASSSGTSGRKQETQYF.

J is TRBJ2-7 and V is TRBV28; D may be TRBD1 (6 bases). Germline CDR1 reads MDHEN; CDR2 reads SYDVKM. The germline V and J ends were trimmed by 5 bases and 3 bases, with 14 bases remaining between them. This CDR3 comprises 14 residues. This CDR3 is CASSPTGHHYEQYF. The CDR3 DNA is TGTGCCAGCAGTCCGACAGGACACCACTACGAGCAGTACTTC. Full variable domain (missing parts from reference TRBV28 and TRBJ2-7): DVKVTQSSRYLVKRTGEKVFLECVQDMDHENMFWYRQDPGLGLRLIYFSYDVKMKEKGDIPEGYSVSREKKERFSLILESASTNQTSMYLCASSPTGHHYEQYFGPGTRLTVT.

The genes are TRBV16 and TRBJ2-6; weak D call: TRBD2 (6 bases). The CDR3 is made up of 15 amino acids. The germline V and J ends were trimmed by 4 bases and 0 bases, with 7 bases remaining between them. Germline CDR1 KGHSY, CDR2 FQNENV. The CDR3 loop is CASSLSGSGANVLTF. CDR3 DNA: TGTGCCAGCAGCCTTAGCGGCTCTGGGGCCAACGTCCTGACTTTC. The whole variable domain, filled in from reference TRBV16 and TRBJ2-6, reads GEEVAQTPKHLVRGEGQKAKLYCAPIKGHSYVFWYQQVLKNEFKFLISFQNENVFDETGMPKERFSAKCLPNSPCSLEIQATKLEDSAVYFCASSLSGSGANVLTFGAGSRLTVL.

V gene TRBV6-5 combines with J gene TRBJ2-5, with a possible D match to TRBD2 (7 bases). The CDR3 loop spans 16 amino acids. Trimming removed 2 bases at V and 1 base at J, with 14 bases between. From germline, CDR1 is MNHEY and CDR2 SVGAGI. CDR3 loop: CASSYGGGGPQETQYF. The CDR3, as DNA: TGTGCCAGCAGTTACGGCGGCGGGGGCCCCCAAGAGACCCAGTACTTC.

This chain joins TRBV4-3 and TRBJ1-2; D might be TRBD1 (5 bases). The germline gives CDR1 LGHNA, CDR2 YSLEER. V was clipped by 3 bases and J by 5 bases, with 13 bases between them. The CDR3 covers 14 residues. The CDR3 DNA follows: TGCGCCAGCAGCCAGGGAGGGGAAGGGTATGGCTACACCTTC. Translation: CASSQGGEGYGYTF.

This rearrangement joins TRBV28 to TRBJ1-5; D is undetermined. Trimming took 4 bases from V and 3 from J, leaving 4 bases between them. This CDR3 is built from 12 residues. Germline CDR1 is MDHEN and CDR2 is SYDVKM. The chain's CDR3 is CASSSLNQPQHF. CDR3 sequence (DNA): TGTGCCAGCAGTTCCCTCAATCAGCCCCAGCATTTT.

CDR3 sequence (DNA): TGCAGCGTTGAAGGGAGCCGAGGTGGAGAGCAGTACTTC. Encoded protein: CSVEGSRGGEQYF. The J gene is TRBJ2-7, the V gene TRBV29-1; D gene unclear. The CDR3 runs to 13 residues. CDR1 and CDR2 from the germline V gene are SQVTM and ANQGSEA. V dropped 1 base and J dropped 7 bases, with 14 bases sitting between them.

CDR3 DNA sequence: TGTGCCAGTAAGCAGGGCAGGGTTGACTATGGCTACACCTTC. This encodes CASKQGRVDYGYTF. The chain joins TRBV19 to TRBJ1-2, with D maybe TRBD1 (5 bases). Trimming took 7 bases from V and 3 from J, leaving 15 bases between them. The CDR3 is 14 residues long. From germline, CDR1 is LNHDA and CDR2 SQIVND (reference sequence).

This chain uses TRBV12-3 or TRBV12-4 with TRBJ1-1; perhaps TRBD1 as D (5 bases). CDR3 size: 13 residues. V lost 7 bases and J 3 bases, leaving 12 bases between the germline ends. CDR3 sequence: CASNKLGDTEAFF. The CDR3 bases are TGTGCCAGCAACAAATTAGGGGACACTGAAGCTTTCTTT.

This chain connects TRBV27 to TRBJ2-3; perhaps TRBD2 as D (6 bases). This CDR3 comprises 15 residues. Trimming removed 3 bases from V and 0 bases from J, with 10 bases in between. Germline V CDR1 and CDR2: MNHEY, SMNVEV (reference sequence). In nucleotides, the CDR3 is TGTGCCAGCAGTTTGCTTAGCGGTAGCACAGATACGCAGTATTTT. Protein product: CASSLLSGSTDTQYF.

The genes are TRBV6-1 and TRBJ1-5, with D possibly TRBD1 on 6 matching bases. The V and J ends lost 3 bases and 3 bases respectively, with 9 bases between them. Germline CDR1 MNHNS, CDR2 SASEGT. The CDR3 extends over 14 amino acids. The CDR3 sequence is CASSEGTYNQPQHF. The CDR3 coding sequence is TGTGCCAGCAGTGAGGGGACATACAATCAGCCCCAGCATTTT.

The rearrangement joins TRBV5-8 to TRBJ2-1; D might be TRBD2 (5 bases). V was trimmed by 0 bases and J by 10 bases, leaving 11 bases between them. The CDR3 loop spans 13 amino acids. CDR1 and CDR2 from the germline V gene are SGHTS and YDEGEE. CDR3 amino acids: CASSLGLAGEQFF. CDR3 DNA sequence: TGTGCCAGCAGCTTGGGGCTAGCCGGGGAGCAGTTCTTC.

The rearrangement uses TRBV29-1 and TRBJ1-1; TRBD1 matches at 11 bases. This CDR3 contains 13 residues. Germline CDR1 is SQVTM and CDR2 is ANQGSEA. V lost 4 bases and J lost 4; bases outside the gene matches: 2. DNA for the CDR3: TGCAGCGTTGCGGGGACAGGGGGCACTGAAGCTTTCTTT. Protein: CSVAGTGGTEAFF.

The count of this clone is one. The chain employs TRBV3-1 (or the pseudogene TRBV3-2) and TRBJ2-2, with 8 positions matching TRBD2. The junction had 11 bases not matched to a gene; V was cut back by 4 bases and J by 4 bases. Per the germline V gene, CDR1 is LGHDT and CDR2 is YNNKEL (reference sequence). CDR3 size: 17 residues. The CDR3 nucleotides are TGTGCCAGCAGCCCCATCCCTTCCGCGGGGGGCACCGGGGAGCTGTTTTTT. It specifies CASSPIPSAGGTGELFF.

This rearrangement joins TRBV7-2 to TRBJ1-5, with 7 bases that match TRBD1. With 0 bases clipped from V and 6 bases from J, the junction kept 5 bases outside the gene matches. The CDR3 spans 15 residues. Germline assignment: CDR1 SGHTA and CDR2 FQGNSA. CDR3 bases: TGTGCCAGCAGCTTAGCACAGGGGCGGGCTCAGCCCCAGCATTTT. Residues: CASSLAQGRAQPQHF.

CDR3 sequence (DNA): TGTGCCAGCAGTGCGGGACAGTATAGCAATCAGCCCCAGCATTTT. This encodes CASSAGQYSNQPQHF. The J gene is TRBJ1-5, the V gene TRBV2; TRBD1 agrees at 7 bases. Looked up from germline, CDR1 is SNHLY and CDR2 is FYNNEI. This CDR3 has 15 residues. The V gene end was trimmed by 4 bases and the J gene end by 0 bases; junction bases not matched to a gene: 3.

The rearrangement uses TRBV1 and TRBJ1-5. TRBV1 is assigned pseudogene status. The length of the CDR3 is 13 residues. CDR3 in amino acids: CTSSQGRSQPQHF. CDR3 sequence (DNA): TGCACCAGCAGCCAAGGTAGAAGTCAGCCCCAGCATTTT.

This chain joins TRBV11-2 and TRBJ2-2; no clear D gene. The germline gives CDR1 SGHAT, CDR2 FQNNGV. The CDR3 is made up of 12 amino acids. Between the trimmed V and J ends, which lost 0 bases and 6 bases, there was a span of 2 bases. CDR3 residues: CASSLDAGELFF. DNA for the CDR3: TGTGCCAGCAGCTTAGACGCCGGGGAGCTGTTTTTT. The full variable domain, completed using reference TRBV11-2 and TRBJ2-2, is EAGVAQSPRYKIIEKRQSVAFWCNPISGHATLYWYQQILGQGPKLLIQFQNNGVVDDSQLPKDRFSAERLKGVDSTLKIQPAKLEDSAVYLCASSLDAGELFFGEGSRLTVL.

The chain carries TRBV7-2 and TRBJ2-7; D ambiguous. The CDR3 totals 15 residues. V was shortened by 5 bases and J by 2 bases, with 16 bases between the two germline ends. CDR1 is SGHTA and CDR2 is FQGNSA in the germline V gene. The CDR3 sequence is CASSPLPTTTYEQYV. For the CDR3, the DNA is TGTGCCAGCAGCCCGCTACCAACCACGACCTACGAGCAGTACGTC.

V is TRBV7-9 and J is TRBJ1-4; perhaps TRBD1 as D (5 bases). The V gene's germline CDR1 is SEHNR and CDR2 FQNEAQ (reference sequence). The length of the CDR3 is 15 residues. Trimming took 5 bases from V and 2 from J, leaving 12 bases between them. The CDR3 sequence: CASSPRQTTNEKLFF. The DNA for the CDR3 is TGTGCCAGCAGCCCACGACAGACCACTAATGAAAAACTGTTTTTT. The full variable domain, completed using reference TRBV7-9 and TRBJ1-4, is DTGVSQNPRHKITKRGQNVTFRCDPISEHNRLYWYRQTLGQGPEFLTYFQNEAQLEKSRLLSDRFSAERPKGSFSTLEIQRTEQGDSAMYLCASSPRQTTNEKLFFGSGTQLSVL.

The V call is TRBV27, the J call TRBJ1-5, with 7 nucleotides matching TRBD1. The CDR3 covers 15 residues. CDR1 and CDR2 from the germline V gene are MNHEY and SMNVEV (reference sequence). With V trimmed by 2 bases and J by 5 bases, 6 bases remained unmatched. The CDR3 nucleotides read TGTGCCAGCAGTTTAGAAAACAGGGGAGATCAGCCCCAGCATTTT. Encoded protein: CASSLENRGDQPQHF.

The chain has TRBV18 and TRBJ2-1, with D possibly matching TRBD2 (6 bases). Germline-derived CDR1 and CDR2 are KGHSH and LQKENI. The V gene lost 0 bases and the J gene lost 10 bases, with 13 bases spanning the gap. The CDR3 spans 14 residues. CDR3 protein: CASSPPGLKGEQFF. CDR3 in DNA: TGTGCCAGCTCACCACCCGGACTAAAGGGGGAGCAGTTCTTC.

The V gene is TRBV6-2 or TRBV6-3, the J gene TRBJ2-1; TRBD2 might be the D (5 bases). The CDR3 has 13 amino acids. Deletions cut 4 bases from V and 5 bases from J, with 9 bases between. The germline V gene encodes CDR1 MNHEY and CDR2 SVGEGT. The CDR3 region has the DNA TGTGCCAGCAGTTTATCCGGGGACAATGAGCAGTTCTTC. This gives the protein CASSLSGDNEQFF.

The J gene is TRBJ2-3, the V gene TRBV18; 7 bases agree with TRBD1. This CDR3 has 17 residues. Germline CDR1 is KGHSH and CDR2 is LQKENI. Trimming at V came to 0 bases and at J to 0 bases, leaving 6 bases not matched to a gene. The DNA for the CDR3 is TGTGCCAGCTCACCACCTCGACAGGGATCTAGCACAGATACGCAGTATTTT. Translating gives CASSPPRQGSSTDTQYF.

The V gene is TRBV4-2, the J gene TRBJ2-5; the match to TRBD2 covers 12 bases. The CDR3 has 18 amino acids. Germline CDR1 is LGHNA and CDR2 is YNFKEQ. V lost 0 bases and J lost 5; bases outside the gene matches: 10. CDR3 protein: CASSQDPPSGGARETQYF. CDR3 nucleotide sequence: TGTGCCAGCAGCCAAGATCCCCCTAGCGGGGGGGCGAGGGAGACCCAGTACTTC.